The present T cell receptor (beta chain) was sequenced within a study of blood T cells in healthy people across ages. Broader study findings: Roughly linear age-related decline in beta diversity appeared, significant by age approximately 40. Donor CMV infection status was unknown, possibly confounding age-related changes in expanded clonotypes.

The second PCR ran roughly 7 to 12 cycles with a sample-barcoded 5' primer and J-beta primers. With 12 random nucleotides, a template-switch adaptor tagged each individual cDNA molecule. No fewer than 2.5 million CDR3-containing paired-end reads came from each sample. TCRdb re-called the 5' RACE reads with MiXCR, one entry per CDR3 protein. Here the sample spans about 1.8 million distinct CDR3 sequences, less than 50% being singletons. On this clonotype: The target antigen is unknown.

The CDR3 has 14 residues. V lost 3 bases to trimming and J lost 1 base, with 9 bases between them. CDR1 is SGHTA and CDR2 is FQGNSA in the germline V gene. The sequence derives from a woman between 40 and 50 years old in good health. The chain couples TRBV7-2 to TRBJ1-1, with D tentatively TRBD1 (6 bases). The sequenced sample consisted of blood. The CDR3 DNA reads as TGTGCCAGCAGCTTTAAACAGGGGAACACTGAAGCTTTCTTT. Protein: CASSFKQGNTEAFF. Full variable domain (missing parts from reference TRBV7-2 and TRBJ1-1): GAGVSQSPSNKVTEKGKDVELRCDPISGHTALYWYRQSLGQGLEFLIYFQGNSAPDKSGLPSDRFSAERTGGSVSTLTIQRTQQEDSAVYLCASSFKQGNTEAFFGQGTRLTVV.